The subject of this entry is one TCR beta chain. This sample stems from a study of blood T cell repertoires in COVID-19. Study as a whole: Sources were T cells, B-cell-depleted T cells, or PBMCs; the material itself was cDNA or gDNA.

TCRdb's copy holds only in-frame clones and misses some; the assay was immunoSEQ multiplex PCR. The sample records just over 150,000 clones, around 80% being singletons. Trimming cost V 1 base and J 6 bases, with 14 bases left between them. Germline V gene sequence: CDR1 SGHDT, CDR2 YYEEEE. The CDR3 is 15 amino acids. V usage is TRBV5-6 and J usage is TRBJ2-1, with D perhaps matching TRBD1 (6 bases). The sequence derives from an elderly woman with acute or convalescent COVID-19. Sequencing was performed on peripheral blood. The CDR3 loop is CASSLTSGTSNEQFF. In DNA, the CDR3 is TGTGCCAGCAGCTTGACTTCCGGGACAAGCAATGAGCAGTTCTTC. The full variable domain, its missing parts supplied by reference TRBV5-6 and TRBJ2-1, is DAGVTQSPTHLIKTRGQQVTLRCSPKSGHDTVSWYQQALGQGPQFIFQYYEEEERQRGNFPDRFSGHQFPNYSSELNVNALLLGDSALYLCASSLTSGTSNEQFFGPGTRLTVL.